This record concerns one TCR beta chain sequence. Antigen: not known. The read finishes 3 residues shy of the CDR3 end, and the germline J gene is used to complete it. The data stem from a study of T cells in women clearing cervical HPV infection. Study overall: Control women cleared a single incident HPV16 infection within 12 months. Case blood was drawn a median about 23 weeks after lesion detection.

General study points: TRBV6-7 abundance was lower in cases than controls (approximately 0.11% versus 0.16%). Timing of associations relative to infection is unclear; T-cell subsets were not isolated.

CDR3 length: 18 amino acids. Germline loops: CDR1 KGHSH, CDR2 LQKENI. Between the trimmed V and J ends, which lost 1 base and 2 bases, there was a span of 19 bases. The repertoire was sequenced with immunoSEQ multiplex PCR; TCRdb's copy has only in-frame clones and lacks some. The sample includes tens of thousands of clones. This TCR was recovered from a woman between 18 and 70 years old with a cervical HPV16 infection that either progressed to CIN3+ or cleared (not recorded which). The sample taken for sequencing was blood buffy coat. This chain joins TRBV18 and TRBJ2-3, with D tentatively TRBD1 (7 bases). The CDR3 spells CASSPRGGGTEYTDTQYF. CDR3 bases read: TGTGCCAGCTCACCACGGGGAGGAGGGACAGAGTACACAGATACG.